The 5 T cell receptor beta chains reported below all come from one sample, sequenced in a study of OX40 agonist ivuxolimab in advanced cancers. Data came from immunoSEQ multiplex PCR; TCRdb stores just in-frame clones and leaves some out. The sample consists of about 45,000 clones, about nine tenths of them appearing once. The input for sequencing was CD4+ or CD8+ T cells sorted from blood, taken in a trial of the OX40 agonist ivuxolimab. All receptors come from an adult with an advanced solid tumor such as melanoma, head and neck, liver or kidney cancer.

The chain employs TRBV6-5 and TRBJ2-5, with D possibly TRBD2 on 6 matching bases. Per the germline V gene, CDR1 is MNHEY and CDR2 is SVGAGI. Trimming stripped 0 bases from V and 5 bases from J, with 10 bases between. The CDR3 totals 14 residues. The CDR3 here is CASSYSEGGETQYF. As DNA, the CDR3 is TGTGCCAGCAGTTACTCGGAGGGAGGCGAGACCCAGTACTTC.

The rearrangement joins TRBV13 to TRBJ1-1; D might be TRBD1 (5 bases). The V gene lost 0 bases and the J gene lost 4 bases, with 15 bases spanning the gap. This CDR3 has 16 amino acids. Germline lookup yields CDR1 PRHDT and CDR2 FYEKMQ (reference sequence). The CDR3 coding sequence is TGTGCCAGCAGCTTAGGCCGTGGGGGGTACTCCACTGAAGCTTTCTTT. It encodes CASSLGRGGYSTEAFF.

The gene calls are TRBV6-6 and TRBJ2-4; 7 bases line up with TRBD2. Per the germline V gene, CDR1 is MNHNY and CDR2 is SVGAGI (reference sequence). CDR3 length: 15 amino acids. Trimming at V came to 2 bases and at J to 7 bases, leaving 8 bases not matched to a gene. This CDR3 reads CASSYGGELGNIQYF. Here the CDR3 DNA reads TGTGCCAGCAGTTACGGGGGGGAACTAGGGAACATTCAGTACTTC.

The chain carries TRBV7-9 and TRBJ1-5, with D possibly being TRBD1 (5 bases). CDR1 is SEHNR and CDR2 is FQNEAQ in the germline V gene (reference sequence). Trimming removed 5 bases from V and 4 bases from J, with 15 bases in between. The CDR3 is 15 amino acids. CDR3 in DNA: TGTGCCAGCAGCACCGATGGGGCAGTAAATCAGCCCCAGCATTTT. Amino acid sequence: CASSTDGAVNQPQHF.

V and J are TRBV9 and TRBJ2-1, with D unclear. The V gene lost 0 bases and the J gene lost 0 bases, with 10 bases spanning the gap. The CDR3 is 16 amino acids. Germline CDR1 is SGDLS and CDR2 is YYNGEE. The DNA for the CDR3 is TGTGCCAGCAGCGTAGATTCGCGTATCTCCTACAATGAGCAGTTCTTC. Its translation: CASSVDSRISYNEQFF.